This is a list of T cell receptor beta chains from one sample in a study of cytomegalovirus exposure and HLA in healthy donors. Profiling relied on immunoSEQ multiplex PCR, and the TCRdb table lists in-frame clones only, not all of them. The sample has roughly 63,000 clones, 70% to 90% seen once. Sequenced: PBMCs. These receptors were collected from a woman between 18 and 29 years old in good health and CMV-seronegative. The CDR3 runs from the conserved cysteine through the conserved F or W. D genes are given only for firm matches. Clone size appears in some rows only: once, few, many, or a class for an expanded clone.

v_call: TRBV18
clone_size: -
d_call: TRBD1
j_call: TRBJ2-1
cdr3_length: 16
cdr3_nt: TGTGCCAGCTCACGGCCTTCGGGACAGGGGGCCGGTGAGCAGTTCTTC
cdr3_aa: CASSRPSGQGAGEQFF

v_call: TRBV7-6
clone_size: -
d_call: TRBD2
j_call: TRBJ2-5
cdr3_length: 18
cdr3_nt: TGTGCCAGCAGCTTAGAGGGACTAGCGGGAGGGCCGCAGGAGACCCAGTACTTC
cdr3_aa: CASSLEGLAGGPQETQYF

v_call: TRBV4-2
clone_size: -
d_call: TRBD2
j_call: TRBJ2-2
cdr3_length: 18
cdr3_nt: TGTGCCAGCAGCCTCAAACCCCCACTAGCGGGTAACACCGGGGAGCTGTTTTTT
cdr3_aa: CASSLKPPLAGNTGELFF

v_call: TRBV7-8
clone_size: -
d_call: TRBD2
j_call: TRBJ2-1
cdr3_length: 16
cdr3_nt: TGTGCCAGCAGCTTAGGGTCGGGGGGGCACTACAATGAGCAGTTCTTC
cdr3_aa: CASSLGSGGHYNEQFF

v_call: TRBV6-5
clone_size: -
d_call: TRBD1
j_call: TRBJ1-4
cdr3_length: 15
cdr3_nt: TGTGCCAGCACCGCCTCGACAGGGGGCGATGAAAAACTGTTTTTT
cdr3_aa: CASTASTGGDEKLFF

v_call: TRBV28
clone_size: -
d_call: TRBD2
j_call: TRBJ2-7
cdr3_length: 18
cdr3_nt: TGTGCCAGCAGCCCTGCGGGACTAGCGGGAGGCCGCTCCTACGAGCAGTACTTC
cdr3_aa: CASSPAGLAGGRSYEQYF

v_call: TRBV11-2
clone_size: -
d_call: TRBD1
j_call: TRBJ2-7
cdr3_length: 16
cdr3_nt: TGTGCCAGCAGCTCAACAGGGGCCTTGCTCTCCTACGAGCAGTACTTC
cdr3_aa: CASSSTGALLSYEQYF

v_call: TRBV28
clone_size: few
d_call: TRBD2
j_call: TRBJ2-7
cdr3_length: 16
cdr3_nt: TGTGCCAGCAGTCCCCCGGGCGGGGGGGCCCCCTACGAGCAGTACTTC
cdr3_aa: CASSPPGGGAPYEQYF

v_call: TRBV18
clone_size: -
d_call: -
j_call: TRBJ1-5
cdr3_length: 17
cdr3_nt: TGTGCCAGCTCACCCCGCCCGACATTGAGTGGCAATCAGCCCCAGCATTTT
cdr3_aa: CASSPRPTLSGNQPQHF

v_call: TRBV9
clone_size: -
d_call: TRBD2
j_call: TRBJ2-1
cdr3_length: 16
cdr3_nt: TGTGCCAGCAGCGTAGATGTAGCGGGAGTGAGGAATGAGCAGTTCTTC
cdr3_aa: CASSVDVAGVRNEQFF

v_call: TRBV19
clone_size: -
d_call: -
j_call: TRBJ2-3
cdr3_length: 15
cdr3_nt: TGTGCCAGTAGTAGGTCAGGGACTAGCACAGATACGCAGTATTTT
cdr3_aa: CASSRSGTSTDTQYF

v_call: TRBV14
clone_size: -
d_call: -
j_call: TRBJ2-5
cdr3_length: 12
cdr3_nt: TGTGCCAGCAGCCGGCATTCTGAGACCCAGTACTTC
cdr3_aa: CASSRHSETQYF

v_call: TRBV28
clone_size: once
d_call: TRBD2
j_call: TRBJ2-1
cdr3_length: 14
cdr3_nt: TGTGCCAGCCTTAGCGGGGGAGTTTACAATGAGCAGTTCTTC
cdr3_aa: CASLSGGVYNEQFF

v_call: TRBV11-2
clone_size: -
d_call: TRBD2
j_call: TRBJ2-7
cdr3_length: 15
cdr3_nt: TGTGCCAGCAGCTCCACTAGCGGACGCTCCTACGAGCAGTACTTC
cdr3_aa: CASSSTSGRSYEQYF

v_call: TRBV5-4
clone_size: -
d_call: TRBD1
j_call: TRBJ2-1
cdr3_length: 17
cdr3_nt: TGTGCCAGCGTACGGGCCGAGGGGACAGCCTCCTACAATGAGCAGTTCTTC
cdr3_aa: CASVRAEGTASYNEQFF

v_call: TRBV27
clone_size: -
d_call: TRBD1
j_call: TRBJ2-1
cdr3_length: 15
cdr3_nt: TGTGCCAGCAGTTTACTCGGACAGGGGAATTATGAGCAGTTCTTC
cdr3_aa: CASSLLGQGNYEQFF

v_call: TRBV30
clone_size: -
d_call: -
j_call: TRBJ1-4
cdr3_length: 12
cdr3_nt: TGTGCCTGGAGACTTCTTAATGAAAAACTGTTTTTT
cdr3_aa: CAWRLLNEKLFF

v_call: TRBV7-2
clone_size: -
d_call: TRBD2
j_call: TRBJ2-5
cdr3_length: 14
cdr3_nt: TGTGCCAGCAGGACTAGCGGGGACCAAGAGACCCAGTACTTC
cdr3_aa: CASRTSGDQETQYF

v_call: TRBV6-5
clone_size: -
d_call: TRBD1
j_call: TRBJ2-7
cdr3_length: 15
cdr3_nt: TGTGCCAGCAGTCCGGGGACAGGGGGCTCCTACGAGCAGTACTTC
cdr3_aa: CASSPGTGGSYEQYF

v_call: TRBV6-1
clone_size: -
d_call: -
j_call: TRBJ1-1
cdr3_length: 13
cdr3_nt: TGTGCCAGCAGTCTGCATCTTGGGGGCGCGGCTTTCTTT
cdr3_aa: CASSLHLGGAAFF

v_call: TRBV2
clone_size: -
d_call: -
j_call: TRBJ1-5
cdr3_length: 14
cdr3_nt: TGTGCCAGCAGTGAAGGACAGCACAATCAGCCCCAGCATTTT
cdr3_aa: CASSEGQHNQPQHF

v_call: TRBV19
clone_size: -
d_call: -
j_call: TRBJ2-5
cdr3_length: 15
cdr3_nt: TGTGCCAGTAGTAAAGCGGGCTTCACGGGGGAGACCCAGTACTTC
cdr3_aa: CASSKAGFTGETQYF

v_call: TRBV7-9
clone_size: -
d_call: -
j_call: TRBJ2-7
cdr3_length: 12
cdr3_nt: TGTGCCAGCAGCAGACTCGGATACGAGCAGTACTTC
cdr3_aa: CASSRLGYEQYF

v_call: TRBV18
clone_size: -
d_call: TRBD2
j_call: TRBJ2-1
cdr3_length: 17
cdr3_nt: TGTGCCAGCTCACCGGGGACTAGCGGGAGATTGGGCAATGAGCAGTTCTTC
cdr3_aa: CASSPGTSGRLGNEQFF

v_call: TRBV9
clone_size: -
d_call: -
j_call: TRBJ2-1
cdr3_length: 17
cdr3_nt: TGTGCCAGCAGTTCCCCCCTAGGGAGGAGCTCCTACAATGAGCAGTTCTTC
cdr3_aa: CASSSPLGRSSYNEQFF

v_call: TRBV28
clone_size: once
d_call: -
j_call: TRBJ2-4
cdr3_length: 15
cdr3_nt: TGTGCCAGCAGTTCAACCAGGGTGGGCAAAAACATTCAGTACTTC
cdr3_aa: CASSSTRVGKNIQYF

v_call: TRBV4-1
clone_size: -
d_call: TRBD1
j_call: TRBJ1-2
cdr3_length: 17
cdr3_nt: TGCGCCAGCAGCCAAGACCGGACAGGGGGTGCTCTTAATGGCTACACCTTC
cdr3_aa: CASSQDRTGGALNGYTF

v_call: TRBV6-1
clone_size: -
d_call: TRBD2
j_call: TRBJ2-7
cdr3_length: 13
cdr3_nt: TGTGCCGGGGGTGGGACTACTTTTGGCGAGCAGTACTTC
cdr3_aa: CAGGGTTFGEQYF

v_call: TRBV10-3
clone_size: -
d_call: TRBD2
j_call: TRBJ2-1
cdr3_length: 13
cdr3_nt: TGTGCCGGGGGGACTAGCGGGAGTGGTGAGCAGTTCTTC
cdr3_aa: CAGGTSGSGEQFF

v_call: TRBV7-2
clone_size: -
d_call: TRBD2
j_call: TRBJ2-7
cdr3_length: 17
cdr3_nt: TGTGCCAGCAGCTTATCCGCGACTAGCGGGGCTTCCTACGAGCAGTACTTC
cdr3_aa: CASSLSATSGASYEQYF

v_call: TRBV19
clone_size: -
d_call: -
j_call: TRBJ2-7
cdr3_length: 14
cdr3_nt: TGTGCCAGTACCAAGACAGCTACTAGCTCCGAGCAGTACTTC
cdr3_aa: CASTKTATSSEQYF

v_call: TRBV6-4
clone_size: -
d_call: -
j_call: TRBJ2-3
cdr3_length: 14
cdr3_nt: TGTGCCAGCAGCGCTTTAGCGGGCACAGATACGCAGTATTTT
cdr3_aa: CASSALAGTDTQYF

v_call: TRBV11-1
clone_size: few
d_call: TRBD1
j_call: TRBJ1-2
cdr3_length: 13
cdr3_nt: TGTGCCACACAGACAGGGACTTCGCTCGGCTACACCTTC
cdr3_aa: CATQTGTSLGYTF

v_call: TRBV29-1
clone_size: -
d_call: -
j_call: TRBJ2-1
cdr3_length: 14
cdr3_nt: TGCAGCGTTTACGGAGTTTGGGCCTACAATGAGCAGTTCTTC
cdr3_aa: CSVYGVWAYNEQFF

v_call: TRBV7-7
clone_size: -
d_call: -
j_call: TRBJ2-2
cdr3_length: 13
cdr3_nt: TGTGCCAGCAGCTTACAGGGGACCGGGGAGCTGTTTTTT
cdr3_aa: CASSLQGTGELFF

v_call: TRBV4-2
clone_size: -
d_call: -
j_call: TRBJ2-1
cdr3_length: 15
cdr3_nt: TGTGCCAGCAGCCAAGGTAGTACGCGACGGGTGGAGCAGTTCTTC
cdr3_aa: CASSQGSTRRVEQFF

v_call: TRBV5-1
clone_size: -
d_call: TRBD1
j_call: TRBJ1-1
cdr3_length: 16
cdr3_nt: TGCGCCAGCAGCTTTTGGTACAGGGGAAGAAACACTGAAGCTTTCTTT
cdr3_aa: CASSFWYRGRNTEAFF

v_call: TRBV18
clone_size: -
d_call: TRBD1
j_call: TRBJ2-7
cdr3_length: 14
cdr3_nt: TGTGCCAGCTCAATAGGGACAGGGGCCTACGAGCAGTACTTC
cdr3_aa: CASSIGTGAYEQYF

v_call: TRBV21-1
clone_size: -
d_call: -
j_call: TRBJ2-5
cdr3_length: 18
cdr3_nt: TGTGCCAGCAGCAAAGACAGGTTGACAGGGGGTAGTCAAGAGACCCAGTACTTC
cdr3_aa: CASSKDRLTGGSQETQYF

v_call: TRBV28
clone_size: -
d_call: TRBD1
j_call: TRBJ2-5
cdr3_length: 13
cdr3_nt: TGTGCCAGCCCGGACAGGTTCGTAGAGACCCAGTACTTC
cdr3_aa: CASPDRFVETQYF

v_call: TRBV28
clone_size: -
d_call: -
j_call: TRBJ1-2
cdr3_length: 13
cdr3_nt: TGTGCCAGCCAGGGAAGACAGTACTATGGCTACACCTTC
cdr3_aa: CASQGRQYYGYTF

v_call: TRBV27
clone_size: -
d_call: TRBD1
j_call: TRBJ2-7
cdr3_length: 15
cdr3_nt: TGTGCCAGCAGTTTAACCGCCGGGACAGGGTACGAGCAGTACTTC
cdr3_aa: CASSLTAGTGYEQYF

v_call: TRBV13
clone_size: once
d_call: TRBD1
j_call: TRBJ2-3
cdr3_length: 15
cdr3_nt: TGTGCCAGCAGCTTAGGGGGACAGGGGGCAGATACGCAGTATTTT
cdr3_aa: CASSLGGQGADTQYF

v_call: TRBV5-1
clone_size: once
d_call: -
j_call: TRBJ1-5
cdr3_length: 16
cdr3_nt: TGCGCCAGCAGCTTGGATAGTCTGGAGAAGAATCAGCCCCAGCATTTT
cdr3_aa: CASSLDSLEKNQPQHF

v_call: TRBV4-3
clone_size: few
d_call: -
j_call: TRBJ2-7
cdr3_length: 15
cdr3_nt: TGCGCCAGCAGCCAAGAAGCAGGGGAGCCCTACGAGCAGTACTTC
cdr3_aa: CASSQEAGEPYEQYF

v_call: TRBV5-1
clone_size: -
d_call: -
j_call: TRBJ2-5
cdr3_length: 15
cdr3_nt: TGCGCCAGCGCGATGGGGGGCGGGGGACAAGAGACCCAGTACTTC
cdr3_aa: CASAMGGGGQETQYF

v_call: TRBV6-1
clone_size: -
d_call: TRBD2
j_call: TRBJ2-2
cdr3_length: 14
cdr3_nt: TGTGCCAGCAGAGAACTAGCGGGGACCGGGGAGCTGTTTTTT
cdr3_aa: CASRELAGTGELFF

v_call: TRBV28
clone_size: once
d_call: TRBD1
j_call: TRBJ1-2
cdr3_length: 14
cdr3_nt: TGTGCCAGCAGTTCATACAGGGGATTCTATGGCTACACCTTC
cdr3_aa: CASSSYRGFYGYTF

v_call: TRBV5-1
clone_size: -
d_call: TRBD2
j_call: TRBJ2-7
cdr3_length: 16
cdr3_nt: TGCGCCAGCAGCTTGGCGGGGACTAGTGGGCCCTACGAGCAGTACTTC
cdr3_aa: CASSLAGTSGPYEQYF

v_call: TRBV2
clone_size: -
d_call: TRBD2
j_call: TRBJ2-1
cdr3_length: 16
cdr3_nt: TGTGCCAGCAGTGCCGAAGGACTAGCGGTCTACAATGAGCAGTTCTTC
cdr3_aa: CASSAEGLAVYNEQFF

v_call: TRBV19
clone_size: -
d_call: TRBD1
j_call: TRBJ2-5
cdr3_length: 13
cdr3_nt: TGTGCCAGTAGTCCAGGACAGGGGGGCTCTACGTACTTC
cdr3_aa: CASSPGQGGSTYF

v_call: TRBV21-1
clone_size: -
d_call: -
j_call: TRBJ2-7
cdr3_length: 16
cdr3_nt: TGTGCCAGCAGCAAAACTGGCCAGGAGGGTGGCTACGAGCAGTACTTC
cdr3_aa: CASSKTGQEGGYEQYF

v_call: TRBV28
clone_size: -
d_call: TRBD1
j_call: TRBJ1-5
cdr3_length: 15
cdr3_nt: TGTGCCAGCAGTTACACAGGGGGCGGTAATCAGCCCCAGCATTTT
cdr3_aa: CASSYTGGGNQPQHF

v_call: TRBV9
clone_size: -
d_call: -
j_call: TRBJ2-3
cdr3_length: 13
cdr3_nt: TGTGCCAGCAGCGCCCGAGACACAGATACGCAGTATTTT
cdr3_aa: CASSARDTDTQYF

v_call: TRBV6-1
clone_size: -
d_call: -
j_call: TRBJ2-3
cdr3_length: 15
cdr3_nt: TGTGCCAGCAGTGAGCGAGGGTTAGGCACAGATACGCAGTATTTT
cdr3_aa: CASSERGLGTDTQYF